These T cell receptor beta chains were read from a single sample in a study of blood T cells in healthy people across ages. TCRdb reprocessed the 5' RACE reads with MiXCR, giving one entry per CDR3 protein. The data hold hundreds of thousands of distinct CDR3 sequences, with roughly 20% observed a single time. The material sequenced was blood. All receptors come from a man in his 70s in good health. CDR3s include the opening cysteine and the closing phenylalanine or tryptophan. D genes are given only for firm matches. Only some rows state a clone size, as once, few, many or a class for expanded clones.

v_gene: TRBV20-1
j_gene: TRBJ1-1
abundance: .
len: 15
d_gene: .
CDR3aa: CSARAPSTANTEAFF
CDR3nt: TGCAGTGCTAGAGCCCCCAGTACAGCGAACACTGAAGCTTTCTTT

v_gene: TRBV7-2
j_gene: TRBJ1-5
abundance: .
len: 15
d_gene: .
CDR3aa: CASSLGGISNQPQHF
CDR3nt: TGTGCCAGCAGCTTAGGAGGGATTAGCAATCAGCCCCAGCATTTT

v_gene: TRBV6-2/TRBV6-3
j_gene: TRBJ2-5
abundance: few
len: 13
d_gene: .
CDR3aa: CASSTGGPQTQYF
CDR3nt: TGTGCCAGCAGTACCGGGGGGCCACAGACCCAGTACTTC

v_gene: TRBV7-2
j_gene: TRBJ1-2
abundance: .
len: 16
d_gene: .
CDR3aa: CASSLGVVQANYGYTF
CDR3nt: TGTGCCAGCAGCTTAGGAGTAGTCCAAGCTAACTATGGCTACACCTTC

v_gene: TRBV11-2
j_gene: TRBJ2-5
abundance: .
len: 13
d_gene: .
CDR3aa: CASSAGTLETQYF
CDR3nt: TGTGCCAGCAGCGCAGGCACATTAGAGACCCAGTACTTC

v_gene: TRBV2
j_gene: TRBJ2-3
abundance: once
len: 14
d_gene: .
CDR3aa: CASSELVRTDTQYF
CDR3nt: TGTGCCAGCAGTGAATTGGTCCGCACAGATACGCAGTATTTT

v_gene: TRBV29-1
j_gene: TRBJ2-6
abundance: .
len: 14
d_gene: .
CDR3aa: CSASLSSGANVLTF
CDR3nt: TGCAGCGCTAGTTTGAGCTCTGGGGCCAACGTCCTGACTTTC

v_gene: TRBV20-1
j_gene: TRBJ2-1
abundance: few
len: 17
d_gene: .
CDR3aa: CSASLPKRILLSNEQFF
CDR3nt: TGCAGTGCTAGCCTCCCAAAGCGGATCCTGTTATCCAATGAGCAGTTCTTC

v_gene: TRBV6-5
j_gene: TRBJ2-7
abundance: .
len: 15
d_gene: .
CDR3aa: CASSRSMDGSYEQYF
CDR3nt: TGTGCCAGCAGCCGATCTATGGACGGTTCCTACGAGCAGTACTTC

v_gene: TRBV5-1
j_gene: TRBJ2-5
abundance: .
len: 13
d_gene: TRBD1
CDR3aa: CASSWGQGETQYF
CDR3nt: TGCGCCAGCAGCTGGGGACAGGGTGAGACCCAGTACTTC

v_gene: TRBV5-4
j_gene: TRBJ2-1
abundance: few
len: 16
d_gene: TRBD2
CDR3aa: CASTIEGLAGGHEQFF
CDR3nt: TGTGCCAGCACCATTGAAGGACTAGCGGGAGGGCATGAGCAGTTCTTC

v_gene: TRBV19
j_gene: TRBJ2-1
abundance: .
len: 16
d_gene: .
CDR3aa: CASTPVGSPSYNEQFF
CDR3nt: TGTGCCAGTACTCCTGTCGGGAGCCCCTCCTACAATGAGCAGTTCTTC

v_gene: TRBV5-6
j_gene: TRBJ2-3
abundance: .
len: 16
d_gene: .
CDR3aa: CASSFIVGERADTQYF
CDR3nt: TGTGCCAGCAGCTTTATTGTGGGGGAGCGGGCAGATACGCAGTATTTT

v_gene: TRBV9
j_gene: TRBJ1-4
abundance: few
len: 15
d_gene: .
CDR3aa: CASSVGTATNEKLFF
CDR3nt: TGTGCCAGCAGCGTAGGGACAGCAACTAATGAAAAACTGTTTTTT

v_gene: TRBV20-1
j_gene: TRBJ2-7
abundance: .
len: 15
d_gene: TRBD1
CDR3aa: CSARLPGQGIGAQYF
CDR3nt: TGCAGTGCTAGACTCCCCGGACAGGGGATCGGTGCGCAGTACTTC

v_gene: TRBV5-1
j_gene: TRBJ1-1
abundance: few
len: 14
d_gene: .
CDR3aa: CASSLLGANTEAFF
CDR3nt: TGCGCCAGCAGCTTGCTGGGGGCGAACACTGAAGCTTTCTTT

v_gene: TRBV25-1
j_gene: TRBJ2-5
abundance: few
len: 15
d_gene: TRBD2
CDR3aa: CASSEGLAGSETQYF
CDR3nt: TGTGCCAGCAGTGAAGGACTAGCGGGATCAGAGACCCAGTACTTC

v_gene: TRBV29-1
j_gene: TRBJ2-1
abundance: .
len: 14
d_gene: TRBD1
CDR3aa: CSVELGTAYNEQFF
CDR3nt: TGCAGCGTTGAATTAGGGACAGCCTACAATGAGCAGTTCTTC

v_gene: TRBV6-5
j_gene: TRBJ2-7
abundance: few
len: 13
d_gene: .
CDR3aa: CASSYSSQSEQYF
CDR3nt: TGTGCCAGCAGTTACTCGTCCCAGTCCGAGCAGTACTTC

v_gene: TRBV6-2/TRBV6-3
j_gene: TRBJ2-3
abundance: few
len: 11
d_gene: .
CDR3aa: CATASTDTQYF
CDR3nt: TGTGCCACCGCCAGCACAGATACGCAGTATTTT

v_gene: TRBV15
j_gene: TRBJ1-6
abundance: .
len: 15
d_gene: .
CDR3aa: CATSRDQGVNSPLHF
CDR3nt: TGTGCCACCAGCAGAGATCAAGGGGTCAACTCACCCCTCCACTTT

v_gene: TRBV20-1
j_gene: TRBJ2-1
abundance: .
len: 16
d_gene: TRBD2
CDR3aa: CSASPGLAGVYNEQFF
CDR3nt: TGCAGTGCTAGCCCCGGACTAGCGGGAGTATACAATGAGCAGTTCTTC

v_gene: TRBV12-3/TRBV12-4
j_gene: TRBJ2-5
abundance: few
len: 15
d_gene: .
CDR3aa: CASSFQGTLQETQYF
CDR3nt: TGTGCCAGCAGTTTTCAAGGGACACTTCAAGAGACCCAGTACTTC

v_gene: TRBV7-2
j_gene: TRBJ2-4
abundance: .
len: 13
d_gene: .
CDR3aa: CASSKPDKNIQYF
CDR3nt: TGTGCCAGCAGCAAACCAGACAAAAACATTCAGTACTTC

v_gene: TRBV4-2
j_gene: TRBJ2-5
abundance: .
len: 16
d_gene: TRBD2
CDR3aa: CASSQESAGVGETQYF
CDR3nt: TGTGCCAGCAGCCAAGAATCAGCGGGAGTCGGGGAGACCCAGTACTTC

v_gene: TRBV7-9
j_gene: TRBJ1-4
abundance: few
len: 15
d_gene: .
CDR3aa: CASSLLGSTNEKLFF
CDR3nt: TGTGCCAGCAGCTTATTAGGGTCCACTAATGAAAAACTGTTTTTT

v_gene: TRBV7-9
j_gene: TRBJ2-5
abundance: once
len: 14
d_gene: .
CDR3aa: CASSLTQSQETQYF
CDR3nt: TGTGCCAGCAGTTTGACACAATCACAAGAGACCCAGTACTTC

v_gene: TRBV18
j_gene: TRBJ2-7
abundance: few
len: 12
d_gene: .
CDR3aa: CASSPASWEQYF
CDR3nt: TGTGCCAGCTCACCGGCCTCGTGGGAGCAGTACTTC

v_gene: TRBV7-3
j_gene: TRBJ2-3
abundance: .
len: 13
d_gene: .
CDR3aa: CASSSPPADTQYF
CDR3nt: TGTGCCAGCAGCTCCCCCCCCGCAGATACGCAGTATTTT

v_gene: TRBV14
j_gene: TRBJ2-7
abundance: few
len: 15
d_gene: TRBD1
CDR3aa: CASSQLGQGSYEQYF
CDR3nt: TGTGCCAGCAGCCAATTAGGACAGGGTTCTTACGAGCAGTACTTC

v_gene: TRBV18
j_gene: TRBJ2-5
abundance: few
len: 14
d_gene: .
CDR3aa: CASSPPKGQETQYF
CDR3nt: TGTGCCAGCTCACCACCGAAGGGCCAAGAGACCCAGTACTTC

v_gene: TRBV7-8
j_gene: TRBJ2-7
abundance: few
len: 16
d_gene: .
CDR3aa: CASSLDRVSGTYEQYF
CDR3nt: TGTGCCAGCAGCTTAGATAGGGTTAGCGGAACCTACGAGCAGTACTTC

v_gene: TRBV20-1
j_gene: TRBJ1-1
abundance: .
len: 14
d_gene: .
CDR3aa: CSAPIGNKNTEAFF
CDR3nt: TGCAGTGCCCCAATAGGAAACAAGAACACTGAAGCTTTCTTT

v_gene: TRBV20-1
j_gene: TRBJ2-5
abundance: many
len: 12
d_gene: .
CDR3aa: CSARVLQGTQYF
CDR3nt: TGCAGTGCTAGAGTTTTACAGGGGACCCAGTACTTC

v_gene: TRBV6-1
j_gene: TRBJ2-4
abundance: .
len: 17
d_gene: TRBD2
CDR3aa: CASSRLAGGRGKNIQYF
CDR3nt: TGTGCCAGCAGCCGACTAGCGGGAGGACGAGGCAAAAACATTCAGTACTTC

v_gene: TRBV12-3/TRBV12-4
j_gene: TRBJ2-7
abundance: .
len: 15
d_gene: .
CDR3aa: CASSLERRYSYEQYF
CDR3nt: TGTGCCAGCAGTTTAGAGCGGAGATACTCCTACGAGCAGTACTTC

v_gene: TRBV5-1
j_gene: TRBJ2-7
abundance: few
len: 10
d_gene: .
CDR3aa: CASSLSEQYF
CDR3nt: TGCGCCAGCAGCTTGAGCGAGCAGTACTTC

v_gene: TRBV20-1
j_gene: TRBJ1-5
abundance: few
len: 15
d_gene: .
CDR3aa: CSARLSRGGNQPQHF
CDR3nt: TGCAGTGCTAGACTGTCCCGGGGCGGCAATCAGCCCCAGCATTTT

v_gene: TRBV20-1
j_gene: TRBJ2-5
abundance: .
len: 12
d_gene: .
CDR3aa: CSVRGRQETQYF
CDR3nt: TGCAGTGTCAGAGGCAGACAAGAGACCCAGTACTTC

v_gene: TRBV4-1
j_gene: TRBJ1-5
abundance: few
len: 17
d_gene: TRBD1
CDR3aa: CASSQEVGQGASQPQHF
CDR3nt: TGCGCCAGCAGCCAAGAAGTGGGCCAGGGGGCAAGTCAGCCCCAGCATTTT

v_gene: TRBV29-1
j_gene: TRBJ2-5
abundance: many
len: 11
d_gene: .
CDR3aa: CSGYIEETQYF
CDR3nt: TGCAGCGGATACATAGAAGAGACCCAGTACTTC

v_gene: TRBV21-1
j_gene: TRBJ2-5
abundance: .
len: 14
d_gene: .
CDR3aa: CASSKVGGLETQYF
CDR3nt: TGTGCCAGCAGCAAAGTGGGCGGGTTGGAGACCCAGTACTTC

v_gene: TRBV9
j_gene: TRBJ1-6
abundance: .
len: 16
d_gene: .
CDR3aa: CASSARDGGPRSPLHF
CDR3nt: TGTGCCAGCAGCGCCCGGGATGGGGGGCCTCGATCACCCCTCCACTTT

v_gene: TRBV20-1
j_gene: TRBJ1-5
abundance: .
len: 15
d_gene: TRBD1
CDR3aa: CSASRGLRGNEPQHF
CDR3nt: TGCAGTGCTTCCAGGGGGTTGCGTGGCAATGAGCCCCAGCATTTT

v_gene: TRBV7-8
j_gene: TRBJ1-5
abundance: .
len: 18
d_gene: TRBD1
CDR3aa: CASSQKRGRDSISQPQHF
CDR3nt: TGTGCCAGCAGCCAAAAAAGGGGGCGCGACTCGATCAGTCAGCCCCAGCATTTT

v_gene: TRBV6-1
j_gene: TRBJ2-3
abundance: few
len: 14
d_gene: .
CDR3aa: CASSNFWGSDTQYF
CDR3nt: TGTGCCAGCAGTAACTTTTGGGGGTCAGATACGCAGTATTTT

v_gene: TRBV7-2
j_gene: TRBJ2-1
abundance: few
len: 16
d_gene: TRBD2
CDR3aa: CASSFDGTSGANEQFF
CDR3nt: TGTGCCAGCAGCTTCGATGGGACTAGCGGGGCCAATGAGCAGTTCTTC

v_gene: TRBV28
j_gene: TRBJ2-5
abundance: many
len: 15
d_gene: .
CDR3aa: CASTPFGGLGETQYF
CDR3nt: TGTGCCAGCACCCCTTTCGGGGGCTTAGGGGAGACCCAGTACTTC

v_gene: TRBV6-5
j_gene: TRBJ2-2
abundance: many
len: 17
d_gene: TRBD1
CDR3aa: CASSYSGTGYHTGELFF
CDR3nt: TGTGCCAGCAGTTACTCCGGGACAGGGTACCACACCGGGGAGCTGTTTTTT

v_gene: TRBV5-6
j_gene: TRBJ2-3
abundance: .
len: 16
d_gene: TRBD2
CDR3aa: CASSRKSGTSGRLQYF
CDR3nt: TGTGCCAGCAGCCGAAAGTCAGGGACTAGCGGGAGATTGCAGTATTTT

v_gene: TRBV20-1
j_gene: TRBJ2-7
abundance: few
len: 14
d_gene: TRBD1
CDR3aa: CSAMARDSAYEQYF
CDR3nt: TGCAGTGCTATGGCCCGGGACAGTGCCTACGAGCAGTACTTC

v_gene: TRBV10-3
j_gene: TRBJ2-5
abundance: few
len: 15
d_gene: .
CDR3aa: CAISEAGQTKETQYF
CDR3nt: TGTGCCATCAGCGAGGCGGGGCAGACGAAAGAGACCCAGTACTTC

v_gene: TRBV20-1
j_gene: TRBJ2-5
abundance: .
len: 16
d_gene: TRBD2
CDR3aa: CSAVRTSGRGGETQYF
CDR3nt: TGCAGTGCTGTGAGGACTAGCGGGAGAGGGGGAGAGACCCAGTACTTC

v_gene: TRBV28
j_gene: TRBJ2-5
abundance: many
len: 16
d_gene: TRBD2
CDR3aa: CASSLPKLAGEETQYF
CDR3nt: TGTGCCAGCAGTTTACCCAAACTAGCGGGAGAAGAGACCCAGTACTTC

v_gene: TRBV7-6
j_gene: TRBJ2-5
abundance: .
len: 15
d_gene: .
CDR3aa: CASSSRRALQETQYF
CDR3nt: TGTGCCAGCAGTAGTCGACGGGCCCTACAAGAGACCCAGTACTTC

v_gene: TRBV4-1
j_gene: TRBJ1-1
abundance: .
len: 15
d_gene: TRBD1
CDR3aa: CASSQADRGGTEAFF
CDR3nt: TGCGCCAGCAGCCAAGCGGACAGGGGGGGGACTGAAGCTTTCTTT

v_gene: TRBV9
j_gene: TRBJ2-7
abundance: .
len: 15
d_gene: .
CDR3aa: CASSVGRSTAYVQYF
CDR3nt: TGTGCCAGCAGCGTAGGAAGGTCCACGGCCTACGTGCAGTACTTC

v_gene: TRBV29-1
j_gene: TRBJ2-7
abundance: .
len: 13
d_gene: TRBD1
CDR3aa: CSVRTGASYEQYF
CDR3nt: TGCAGCGTTCGGACAGGTGCCTCGTACGAGCAGTACTTC

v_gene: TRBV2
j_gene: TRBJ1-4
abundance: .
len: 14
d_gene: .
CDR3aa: CASNRGGPGEKLFF
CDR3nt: TGTGCCAGCAACCGTGGGGGACCGGGGGAAAAACTGTTTTTT